This TCR beta chain was sequenced for a study of Ad26.COV2.S vaccination and SARS-CoV-2 variants. The repertoire was sequenced with immunoSEQ multiplex PCR; TCRdb's copy has only in-frame clones and lacks some. Of some 190,000 clones in the sample, 87% were seen once. Germline CDR1 is SGHNT and CDR2 is YYREEE (reference sequence). J gave up 1 base and V 0 bases, and 12 bases lay outside the gene matches. The CDR3 runs to 19 residues. Overall study findings and caveats: Vaccinated and placebo-treated recipients had similar non-spike TCR breadth. It was vaccine recipients, not placebo recipients, who had the higher spike-specific TCR breadth. It is possible that the TCR breadth and depth analyses underestimated the total T cell responses. Reported post-vaccination CD8+ and CD4+ T cell responses to spike showed substantial breadth.

Comments on this clone: As yet, its antigen is unknown.

The chain uses TRBV5-4 and TRBJ1-3, with 8 bases matching TRBD1. Sequencing was performed on peripheral blood, taken after recovery from COVID-19. This TCR came from a human donor who had recovered from COVID-19. The CDR3: CASSLAGTGSLVSGNTIYF. The CDR3 nucleotides read TGTGCCAGCAGCTTGGCCGGGACAGGAAGTTTGGTTTCTGGAAACACCATATATTTT.